The 2 T cell receptor beta chains reported below all come from one sample, sequenced in a study of regulatory T cells in long-lasting Graves disease (dated by TCRdb to the early 2020s). Libraries were prepared through multiplex PCR. For sequencing, an Illumina HiSeq 4000 was employed. iRepertoire HTBI primers and Arm-PCR amplification of CDR3 regions were used to construct TCR beta libraries. TCRdb ran its own pipeline on the public reads, namely fastp trimming at Q25 and MiXCR clone calling, and kept in-frame beta chains. Rows with a matching CDR3 protein are joined into one entry that keeps the most common DNA and genes. The sample contains some 200,000 distinct CDR3 sequences, approximately 18% of them found a single time. The leading ten clones occupy approximately 10% of the sample. The time point label on this specimen signifies: newly diagnosed GD, antithyroid drugs for less than 3 months. For both TCR sequencing and RNA sequencing, RNA was extracted from PBMCs in TRIzol.

These data are also associated with another study on T cells in Graves' hyperthyroidism and ophthalmopathy.

Sequencing was performed on peripheral blood mononuclear cells (PBMCs), taken at new diagnosis, from a patient treated with antithyroid drugs. The receptors were sampled from a woman in her twenties or thirties with Graves disease. Donor details come from another sample of the same person, matched by shared clones.

This clonotype was counted at least ten times. The chain joins TRBV9 to TRBJ2-1; 12 bases are shared with TRBD2. The CDR3 is 16 residues long. Germline values: CDR1 SGDLS, CDR2 YYNGEE. Unmatched junction bases numbered 5, after V lost 3 bases and J lost 4 bases. CDR3: CASSAMTSGSYNEQFF. CDR3 sequence (DNA): TGTGCCAGCAGCGCTATGACTAGCGGGAGTTACAATGAGCAGTTCTTC.

This clonotype was found many times. The V gene is TRBV28, the J gene TRBJ2-2; perhaps TRBD2 as D (5 bases). Per germline, CDR1 MDHEN and CDR2 SYDVKM. The CDR3 covers 14 residues. Trimming took off 10 bases at V and 5 bases at J, with 17 bases between the two ends. The CDR3 DNA reads TGTGCCACCCACAAGCGGCGAAGGACCGGGGAGCTGTTTTTT. Protein product: CATHKRRRTGELFF. The whole variable domain, filled in from reference TRBV28 and TRBJ2-2, reads DVKVTQSSRYLVKRTGEKVFLECVQDMDHENMFWYRQDPGLGLRLIYFSYDVKMKEKGDIPEGYSVSREKKERFSLILESASTNQTSMYLCATHKRRRTGELFFGEGSRLTVL.